The 29 T cell receptor beta chains below were found in one sample sequenced in a study of beta chain features in type 1 diabetes. cDNA synthesis used the whole RNA isolate, giving expressed TCRB sequences. The repertoire was sequenced with immunoSEQ multiplex PCR; TCRdb's copy has only in-frame clones and lacks some. The table lists approximately 140,000 clones, 48% of them singletons. The sequencing input was Tregs from blood. The receptors here all came from a man younger than 30 in good health.

Only a few counts were recorded for this clone. The chain uses TRBV29-1 and TRBJ1-2; D not certain. The CDR3 loop spans 14 amino acids. CDR1 and CDR2 from the germline V gene are SQVTM and ANQGSEA. With 4 bases removed from V and 2 bases from J, the gap between germline ends came to 14 bases. Here the CDR3 DNA reads TGCAGCGTTGTACCGGGGTTGTGGAACTATGGCTACACCTTC. As protein: CSVVPGLWNYGYTF.

V usage is TRBV7-3 and J usage is TRBJ2-1; TRBD1 matches 7 bases. V dropped 3 bases and J dropped 5; count of bases not matched to a gene: 1. Germline CDR1 SGHTA, CDR2 FQGTGA. The CDR3 is made up of 13 amino acids. The CDR3 DNA sequence: TGTGCCAGCAGCTTGACAGGGAACAATGAGCAGTTCTTC. Its protein product is CASSLTGNNEQFF.

V gene TRBV6-1 combines with J gene TRBJ2-5, with 15 bases matching TRBD2. The DNA matches TRBJ2-7 better at its end, which makes the J call doubtful. Looked up from germline, CDR1 is MNHNS and CDR2 is SASEGT. The CDR3 runs to 18 residues. The CDR3 sequence: CASSGTSGRASLAYEQYF. CDR3 in DNA: TGTGCCAGCAGTGGGACTAGCGGGAGGGCCTCGCTGGCCTACGAGCAGTACTTC.

This clone showed up just a few times. The J gene is TRBJ1-2, the V gene TRBV7-2; possibly TRBD1 for D (6 bases). Germline values: CDR1 SGHTA, CDR2 FQGNSA. V was trimmed by 2 bases and J by 4 bases, leaving 14 bases between them. The CDR3 is made up of 15 amino acids. CDR3: CASSLRAGQSYGYTF. The DNA of the CDR3 is TGTGCCAGCAGCTTACGGGCAGGACAGAGCTATGGCTACACCTTC.

The V call is TRBV6-5, the J call TRBJ2-7, with TRBD1 identical over 8 bases. Unmatched junction bases numbered 11, after V lost 10 bases and J lost 0 bases. Germline V gene sequence: CDR1 MNHEY, CDR2 SVGAGI. The CDR3 extends over 15 amino acids. CDR3 DNA sequence: TGTGCCACATTACACAGGGGGGAACGCTCCTACGAGCAGTACTTC. Protein sequence: CATLHRGERSYEQYF.

The gene calls are TRBV2 and TRBJ1-2; perhaps TRBD1 as D (5 bases). This CDR3 region has 12 residues. The germline V and J ends were trimmed by 6 bases and 2 bases, with 7 bases remaining between them. Germline V gene lookup returns CDR1 SNHLY and CDR2 FYNNEI. CDR3 residues: CASSRENYGYTF. In nucleotides, the CDR3 is TGTGCCAGCAGCAGGGAAAACTATGGCTACACCTTC.

This clone was counted a few times. The chain uses TRBV27 and TRBJ2-5; 13 bases match TRBD2. The J call may be in error: the DNA end matches TRBJ2-7 better. CDR1 and CDR2 (germline): MNHEY, SMNVEV (reference sequence). The length of the CDR3 is 17 residues. In DNA, the CDR3 is TGTGCCAGCAGTTTAGGGGTCGGACTAGCGGGAGACTACGAGCAGTACTTC. Amino acids: CASSLGVGLAGDYEQYF.

The chain combines TRBV9 with TRBJ1-1; 7 nucleotides match TRBD1. V shed 3 bases, J shed 3 bases, and the junction held 5 bases outside the gene matches. In germline, CDR1 is SGDLS, CDR2 YYNGEE. The CDR3 contains 14 residues. CDR3: CASSADREDTEAFF. The CDR3 DNA reads TGTGCCAGCAGCGCAGACAGGGAGGACACTGAAGCTTTCTTT.

This clone was seen more than once but under ten times. The chain recombines TRBV6-6 with TRBJ2-5, with unresolved D. Germline V gene lookup returns CDR1 MNHNY and CDR2 SVGAGI (reference sequence). CDR3 size: 13 residues. V lost 7 bases and J 0 bases, leaving 9 bases between the germline ends. CDR3 coding DNA: TGTGCCAGCAACCACCAGTACCAAGAGACCCAGTACTTC. It translates to CASNHQYQETQYF.

V and J are TRBV19 and TRBJ2-2; 13 bases agree with TRBD2. The CDR3 covers 18 residues. Germline V gene lookup returns CDR1 LNHDA and CDR2 SQIVND (reference sequence). The ends lost 3 bases at V and 5 bases at J; junction bases unmatched: 9. The CDR3 DNA reads as TGTGCCAGTAGTATTCCGGGACTAGCGGGATGGAGAACCGGGGAGCTGTTTTTT. Translated: CASSIPGLAGWRTGELFF.

This clone was found a few times. The DNA is left out, because the CDR3 cannot be placed on it with certainty; the CDR3 is given as TCRdb lists it. The chain recombines TRBV10-1 with TRBJ1-5. Looked up from germline, CDR1 is WNHNN and CDR2 is SYGVQD (reference sequence). Termini included, the CDR3 measures 15 amino acids. CDR3: CASILVREYNQPQHF.

The chain uses TRBV18 and TRBJ1-4, with D uncertain. Trimming pared 3 bases from V and 0 bases from J, leaving 11 bases between. Germline V gives CDR1 KGHSH, CDR2 LQKENI. The CDR3 consists of 16 residues. This CDR3 reads CASSPALLATNEKLFF. The CDR3 nucleotides read TGTGCCAGCTCACCCGCCTTACTTGCAACTAATGAAAAACTGTTTTTT.

This chain links TRBV5-1 with TRBJ1-1; a weak D match, TRBD1 (5 bases). There are 15 residues in the CDR3. Looked up from germline, CDR1 is SGHRS and CDR2 is YFSETQ. V lost 5 bases, J lost 0 bases, and 14 bases lay in between. CDR3 amino acids: CASSSRTGMNTEAFF. CDR3 bases: TGCGCCAGCAGTTCAAGAACAGGAATGAACACTGAAGCTTTCTTT.

In this sample, this clone turned up once. The chain carries TRBV27 and TRBJ1-4; D gene uncertain. Germline CDR1 reads MNHEY; CDR2 reads SMNVEV (reference sequence). The V and J ends lost 6 bases and 8 bases respectively, with 16 bases between them. The CDR3 runs 14 residues. For the CDR3, the DNA is TGTGCCAGCAGGCGAGCAGGAAAAGTAGAAAAACTGTTTTTT. Residues: CASRRAGKVEKLFF.

This clone was counted between two and nine times. The V gene is TRBV19, the J gene TRBJ2-4, with 10 bases that match TRBD2. The length of the CDR3 is 17 residues. The germline V gene encodes CDR1 LNHDA and CDR2 SQIVND (reference sequence). V was pared by 7 bases and J by 1 base, with 10 bases of the junction left unmatched. CDR3 loop: CASNPGLAWRAKNIQYF. The CDR3 DNA sequence: TGTGCCAGTAACCCGGGACTAGCGTGGCGGGCCAAAAACATTCAGTACTTC.

This clone was seen a few times. Other DNA sequences within the sample encode an identical CDR3. This sequence joins TRBV7-9 and TRBJ1-5; TRBD1 agrees at 8 bases. The trim removed 6 bases at V and 3 bases at J, leaving 4 bases unmatched. The CDR3 runs 14 residues. Germline CDR1 is SEHNR and CDR2 is FQNEAQ (reference sequence). The CDR3 sequence is CASSPGQVNQPQHF. CDR3 coding DNA: TGTGCCAGCAGTCCGGGACAGGTCAATCAGCCCCAGCATTTT.

This clone was found a few times. This rearrangement joins TRBV20-1 to TRBJ2-7, with unresolved D. This CDR3 has 11 residues. V lost 0 bases, J lost 5 bases, and 5 bases lay in between. Germline loops: CDR1 DFQATT, CDR2 SNEGSKA (reference sequence). The CDR3 coding sequence is TGCAGTGCTAGAGATTGGCACGAGCAGTACTTC. Its translation is CSARDWHEQYF.

The rearrangement joins TRBV28 to TRBJ1-5; tentative D call: TRBD1 (5 bases). The CDR3 length is 15 residues. Germline assignment: CDR1 MDHEN and CDR2 SYDVKM. Between the trimmed V and J ends, which lost 6 bases and 3 bases, there was a span of 15 bases. The CDR3 sequence: CASRNYRTVNQPQHF. The CDR3 DNA reads as TGTGCCAGCAGGAATTACAGGACGGTCAATCAGCCCCAGCATTTT.

J is TRBJ1-5 and V is TRBV7-8, with D hard to call. Per the germline V gene, CDR1 is SGHVS and CDR2 is FQNEAQ. Trimming took off 1 base at V and 5 bases at J, with 12 bases between the two ends. The CDR3 runs to 15 residues. The CDR3 spells CASSLGGGYYQPQHF. The DNA for the CDR3 is TGTGCCAGCAGCTTAGGGGGAGGGTATTATCAGCCCCAGCATTTT.

The chain is built from TRBV9 and TRBJ1-2; the D is unclear. Deletions cut 2 bases from V and 5 bases from J, with 10 bases between. This CDR3 comprises 13 residues. The germline V gene has CDR1 SGDLS and CDR2 YYNGEE. The CDR3 reads CASSVDGIYGYTF. The DNA for the CDR3 is TGTGCCAGCAGCGTCGACGGGATATATGGCTACACCTTC. Looking up the rest from reference TRBV9 and TRBJ1-2 gives the full variable domain: DSGVTQTPKHLITATGQRVTLRCSPRSGDLSVYWYQQSLDQGLQFLIQYYNGEERAKGNILERFSAQQFPDLHSELNLSSLELGDSALYFCASSVDGIYGYTFGSGTRLTVV.

This sequence joins TRBV2 and TRBJ2-1; 9 nucleotides match TRBD1. V gave up 5 bases and J gave up 1 base; unmatched junction bases: 6. This CDR3 comprises 16 residues. The germline CDR1 and CDR2 sequences are SNHLY and FYNNEI. CDR3 amino acids: CASSSPGQGSYNEQFF. The CDR3 DNA reads as TGTGCCAGCAGTTCTCCGGGACAGGGTTCCTACAATGAGCAGTTCTTC.

The V call is TRBV19, the J call TRBJ1-5, with TRBD1 matching 8 bases. Germline assignment: CDR1 LNHDA and CDR2 SQIVND (reference sequence). V shed 3 bases, J shed 4 bases, and the junction held 14 bases outside the gene matches. The CDR3 extends over 18 amino acids. Here the CDR3 DNA reads TGTGCCAGTAGTATGTCCAGGGGGCCCCAGGTGTGGAATCAGCCCCAGCATTTT. Its translation is CASSMSRGPQVWNQPQHF.

The table lists this clone with a few counts. This sequence joins TRBV6-5 and TRBJ2-7; D is possibly TRBD1 (5 bases). Trimming took off 4 bases at V and 5 bases at J, with 9 bases between the two ends. The CDR3 has 12 amino acids. Germline V gives CDR1 MNHEY, CDR2 SVGAGI. The CDR3 nucleotides are TGTGCCAGCAGTTTACCAGGGAACGAGCAGTACTTC. Protein sequence: CASSLPGNEQYF.

This clone was picked up a small number of times. The CDR3 DNA follows: TGTGCCAGCAGCGTGATGGGGCTAGCGGGAGTCAATGAGCAGTTCTTC. The encoded protein is CASSVMGLAGVNEQFF. The chain carries TRBV9 and TRBJ2-1; 10 nucleotides match TRBD2. The CDR3 extends over 16 amino acids. The trim removed 2 bases at V and 6 bases at J, leaving 8 bases unmatched. The germline V gene encodes CDR1 SGDLS and CDR2 YYNGEE.

This clone has a handful of counts. This chain joins TRBV30 and TRBJ1-1, with TRBD1 identical over 7 bases. Germline V lookup: CDR1 GTSNPN, CDR2 SVGIG (reference sequence). V shed 4 bases, J shed 2 bases, and the junction held 10 bases outside the gene matches. CDR3 length: 15 residues. CDR3 residues: CAWTFSRQGNTEAFF. CDR3 coding DNA: TGTGCCTGGACCTTCTCCCGACAGGGCAACACTGAAGCTTTCTTT.

This chain joins TRBV29-1 and TRBJ2-7; 8 nucleotides align to TRBD2. The CDR3 runs 11 residues. Germline trimming cut 4 bases from V and 5 bases from J; bases unmatched to any gene: 1. Germline V gene sequence: CDR1 SQVTM, CDR2 ANQGSEA. In nucleotides, the CDR3 is TGCAGCGTTGCGACTAGCGACGAGCAGTACTTC. This translates into CSVATSDEQYF.

The gene calls are TRBV6-6 and TRBJ1-3, with TRBD1 as a possible D gene (6 bases). V was pared by 5 bases and J by 3 bases, with 11 bases between. The CDR3 extends over 14 amino acids. CDR1 is MNHNY and CDR2 is SVGAGI in the germline V gene (reference sequence). CDR3 in amino acids: CASSPDSVGNTIYF. The CDR3 DNA is TGTGCCAGCAGTCCGGACAGTGTTGGAAACACCATATATTTT.

This clone was recorded only once. The CDR3 region has the DNA TGTGCCAGCAGTCCCCGGTCCAGGGCCGATTCACCCCTCCACTTT. Its translation is CASSPRSRADSPLHF. This chain connects TRBV28 to TRBJ1-6, with D possibly matching TRBD1 (5 bases). With 5 bases removed from V and 8 bases from J, the gap between germline ends came to 16 bases. Germline values: CDR1 MDHEN, CDR2 SYDVKM. The length of the CDR3 is 15 residues.

This chain connects TRBV19 to TRBJ2-1; 8 nucleotides align to TRBD2. The CDR3 runs to 17 residues. The V segment lost 7 bases and the J segment 6 bases; nucleotides outside the gene matches: 17. The germline CDR1 and CDR2 sequences are LNHDA and SQIVND (reference sequence). The CDR3 region has the DNA TGTGCCAGTACCCCCCGTCGGGGACTAGTTAGGGGCAATGAGCAGTTCTTC. Translating it yields CASTPRRGLVRGNEQFF.